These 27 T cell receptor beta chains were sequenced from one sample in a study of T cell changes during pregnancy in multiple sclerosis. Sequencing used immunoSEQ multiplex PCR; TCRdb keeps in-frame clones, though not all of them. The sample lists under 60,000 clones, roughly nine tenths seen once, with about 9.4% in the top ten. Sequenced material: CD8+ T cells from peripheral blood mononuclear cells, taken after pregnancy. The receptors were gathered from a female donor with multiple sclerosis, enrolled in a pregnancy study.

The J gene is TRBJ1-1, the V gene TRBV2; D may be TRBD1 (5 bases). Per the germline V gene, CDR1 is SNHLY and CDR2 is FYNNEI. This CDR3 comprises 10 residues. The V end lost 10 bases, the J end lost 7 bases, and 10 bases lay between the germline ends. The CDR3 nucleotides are TGTGCCATCCAGGGAAATGAAGCTTTCTTT. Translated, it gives CAIQGNEAFF.

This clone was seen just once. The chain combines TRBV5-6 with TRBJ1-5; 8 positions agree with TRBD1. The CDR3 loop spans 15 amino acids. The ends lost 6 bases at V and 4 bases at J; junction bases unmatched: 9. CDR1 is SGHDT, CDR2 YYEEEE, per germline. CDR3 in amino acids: CASTIGTGWNQPQHF. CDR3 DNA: TGTGCCAGCACCATAGGGACAGGTTGGAATCAGCCCCAGCATTTT.

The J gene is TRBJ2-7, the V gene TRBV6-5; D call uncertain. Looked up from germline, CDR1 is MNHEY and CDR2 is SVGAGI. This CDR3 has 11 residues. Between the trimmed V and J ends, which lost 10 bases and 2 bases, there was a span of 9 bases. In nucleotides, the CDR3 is TGTGCCACCACTGAGGCCTACGAGCAGTACTTC. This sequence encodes CATTEAYEQYF.

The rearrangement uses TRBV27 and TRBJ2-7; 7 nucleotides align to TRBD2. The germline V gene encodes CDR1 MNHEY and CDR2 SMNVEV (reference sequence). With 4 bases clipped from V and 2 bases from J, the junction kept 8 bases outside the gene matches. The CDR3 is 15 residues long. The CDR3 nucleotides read TGTGCCAGCAGTTGGGCGGGAGACCTGGCCTACGAGCAGTACTTC. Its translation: CASSWAGDLAYEQYF.

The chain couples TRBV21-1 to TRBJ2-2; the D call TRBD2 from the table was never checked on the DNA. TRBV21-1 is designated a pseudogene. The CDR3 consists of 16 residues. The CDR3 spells CASSARGRGADGELFF. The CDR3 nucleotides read TGTGCCAGCAGCGCCCGGGGGCGGGGGGCCGACGGGGAGCTGTTTTTT.

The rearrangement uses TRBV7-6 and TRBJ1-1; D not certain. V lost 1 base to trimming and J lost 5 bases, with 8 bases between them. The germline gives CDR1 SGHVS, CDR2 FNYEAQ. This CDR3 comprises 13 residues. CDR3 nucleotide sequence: TGTGCCAGCAGCTTAGGGATCGGGACTGAAGCTTTCTTT. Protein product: CASSLGIGTEAFF.

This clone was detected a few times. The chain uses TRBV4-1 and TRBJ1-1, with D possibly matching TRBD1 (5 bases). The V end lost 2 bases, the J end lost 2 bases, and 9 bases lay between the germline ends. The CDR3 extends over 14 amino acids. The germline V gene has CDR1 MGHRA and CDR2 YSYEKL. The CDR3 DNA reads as TGCGCCAGCAGCCAATATGACAGAAACACTGAAGCTTTCTTT. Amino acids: CASSQYDRNTEAFF.

The CDR3 is CASSDNNNSPLHF. The CDR3 DNA is TGTGCCAGCAGTGACAACAATAATTCACCCCTCCACTTT. The chain is built from TRBV6-4 and TRBJ1-6; D ambiguous. This CDR3 is 13 amino acids long. CDR1 is MRHNA and CDR2 is SNTAGT in the germline V gene. Trimming stripped 2 bases from V and 5 bases from J, with 4 bases between.

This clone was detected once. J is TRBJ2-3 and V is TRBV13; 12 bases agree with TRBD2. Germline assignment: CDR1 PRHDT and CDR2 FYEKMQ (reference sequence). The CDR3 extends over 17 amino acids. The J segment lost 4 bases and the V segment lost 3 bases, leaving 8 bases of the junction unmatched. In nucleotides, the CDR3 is TGTGCCAGCAGCTTGTCTAGCGGGGGGGCATGGGCAGATACGCAGTATTTT. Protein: CASSLSSGGAWADTQYF.

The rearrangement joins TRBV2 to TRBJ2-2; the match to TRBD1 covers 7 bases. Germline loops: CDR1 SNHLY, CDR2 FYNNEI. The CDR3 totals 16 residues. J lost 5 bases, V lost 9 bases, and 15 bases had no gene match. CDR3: CASIRTGDLRTGELFF. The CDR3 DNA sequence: TGTGCCAGTATAAGGACAGGAGACCTTCGTACCGGGGAGCTGTTTTTT.

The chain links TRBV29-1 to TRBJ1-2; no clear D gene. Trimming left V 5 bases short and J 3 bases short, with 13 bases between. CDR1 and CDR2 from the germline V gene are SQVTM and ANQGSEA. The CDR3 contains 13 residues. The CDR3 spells CSVPPSIDYGYTF. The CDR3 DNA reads TGCAGCGTTCCACCCTCCATAGACTATGGCTACACCTTC.

The CDR3 protein is CASSPGTASNQPQHF. CDR3 DNA: TGTGCCAGCAGCCCCGGGACAGCTTCCAATCAGCCCCAGCATTTT. This chain links TRBV7-9 with TRBJ1-5; 7 bases align to TRBD1. Germline CDR1 SEHNR, CDR2 FQNEAQ (reference sequence). The CDR3 extends over 15 amino acids. V trimming: 5 bases; J trimming: 3 bases; junction bases outside the gene matches: 7.

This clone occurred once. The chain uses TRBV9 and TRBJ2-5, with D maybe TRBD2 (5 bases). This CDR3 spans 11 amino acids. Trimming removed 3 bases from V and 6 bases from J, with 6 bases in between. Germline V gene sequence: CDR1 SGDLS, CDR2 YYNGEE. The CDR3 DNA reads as TGTGCCAGCAGCGCGGGGAAGACCCAGTACTTC. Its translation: CASSAGKTQYF.

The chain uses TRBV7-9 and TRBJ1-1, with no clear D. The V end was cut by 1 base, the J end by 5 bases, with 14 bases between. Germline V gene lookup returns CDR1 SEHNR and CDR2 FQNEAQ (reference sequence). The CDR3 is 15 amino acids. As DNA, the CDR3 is TGTGCCAGCAGCTTAGGGGCAGTAGAGATTACTGAAGCTTTCTTT. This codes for CASSLGAVEITEAFF. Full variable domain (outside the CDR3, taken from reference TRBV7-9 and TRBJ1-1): DTGVSQNPRHKITKRGQNVTFRCDPISEHNRLYWYRQTLGQGPEFLTYFQNEAQLEKSRLLSDRFSAERPKGSFSTLEIQRTEQGDSAMYLCASSLGAVEITEAFFGQGTRLTVV.

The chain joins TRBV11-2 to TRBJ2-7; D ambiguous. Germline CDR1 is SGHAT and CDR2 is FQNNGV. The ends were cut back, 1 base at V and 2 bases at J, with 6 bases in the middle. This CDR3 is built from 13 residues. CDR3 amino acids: CASSLVSAYEQYF. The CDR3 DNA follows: TGTGCCAGCAGCTTAGTCAGCGCCTACGAGCAGTACTTC.

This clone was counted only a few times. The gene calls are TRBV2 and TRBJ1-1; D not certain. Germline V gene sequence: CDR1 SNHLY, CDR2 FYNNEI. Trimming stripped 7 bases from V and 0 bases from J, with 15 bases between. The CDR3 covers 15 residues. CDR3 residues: CASTETGIMNTEAFF. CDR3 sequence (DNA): TGTGCCAGCACGGAAACGGGAATCATGAACACTGAAGCTTTCTTT.

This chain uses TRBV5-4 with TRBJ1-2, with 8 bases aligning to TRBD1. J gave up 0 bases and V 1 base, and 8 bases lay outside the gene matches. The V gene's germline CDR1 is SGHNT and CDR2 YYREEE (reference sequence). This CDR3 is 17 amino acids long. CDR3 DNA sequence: TGTGCCAGCAGCTTGCCCTCTCGGACAGGGTCTAACTATGGCTACACCTTC. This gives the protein CASSLPSRTGSNYGYTF.

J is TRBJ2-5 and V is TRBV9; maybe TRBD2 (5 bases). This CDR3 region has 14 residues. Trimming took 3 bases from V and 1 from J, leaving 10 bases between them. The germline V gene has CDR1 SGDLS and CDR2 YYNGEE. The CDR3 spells CASSGSSSQETQYF. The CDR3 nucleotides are TGTGCCAGCAGCGGTTCTAGCTCCCAAGAGACCCAGTACTTC.

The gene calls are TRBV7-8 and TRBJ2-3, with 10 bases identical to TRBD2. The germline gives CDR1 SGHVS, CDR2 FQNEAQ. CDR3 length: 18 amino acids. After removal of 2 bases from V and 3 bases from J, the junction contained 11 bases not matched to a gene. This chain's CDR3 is CASSLRLAGGVLTDTQYF. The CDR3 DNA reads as TGTGCCAGCAGCTTACGTTTAGCGGGGGGTGTTTTAACAGATACGCAGTATTTT.

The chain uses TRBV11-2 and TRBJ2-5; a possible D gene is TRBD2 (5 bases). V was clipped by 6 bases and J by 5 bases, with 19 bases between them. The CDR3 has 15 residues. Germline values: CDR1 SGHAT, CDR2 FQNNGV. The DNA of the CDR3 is TGTGCCAGCAGGCCACGCGAGGGCAGCGCGGAGACCCAGTACTTC. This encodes CASRPREGSAETQYF.

The CDR3, as DNA: TGTGCCAGCAGCTTCGGGACAGACACCTACGAGCAGTACTTC. It translates to CASSFGTDTYEQYF. This rearrangement joins TRBV5-6 to TRBJ2-7, with 7 positions matching TRBD1. The V and J ends lost 2 bases and 2 bases, in that order; junction bases with no gene match: 4. In germline, CDR1 is SGHDT, CDR2 YYEEEE. This CDR3 spans 14 amino acids.

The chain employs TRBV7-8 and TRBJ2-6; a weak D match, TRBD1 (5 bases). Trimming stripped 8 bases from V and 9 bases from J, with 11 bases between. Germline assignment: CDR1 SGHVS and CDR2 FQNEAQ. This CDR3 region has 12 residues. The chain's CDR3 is CASPQRGNVLTF. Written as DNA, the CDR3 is TGTGCCAGCCCACAAAGGGGCAACGTCCTGACTTTC.

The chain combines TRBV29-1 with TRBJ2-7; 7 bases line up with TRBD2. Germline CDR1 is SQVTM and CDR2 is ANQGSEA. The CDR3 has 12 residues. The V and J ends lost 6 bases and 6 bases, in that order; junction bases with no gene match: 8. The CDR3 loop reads CSVSGVSGEQYF. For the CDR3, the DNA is TGCAGCGTGAGCGGGGTCTCCGGCGAGCAGTACTTC.

In nucleotides, the CDR3 is TGTGCCAGTAGAACTGGATGGGGCGAAAAACTGTTTTTT. Its protein product is CASRTGWGEKLFF. The chain combines TRBV19 with TRBJ1-4, with a possible D match to TRBD1 (5 bases). Looked up from germline, CDR1 is LNHDA and CDR2 is SQIVND (reference sequence). Trimming cost V 6 bases and J 8 bases, with 13 bases left between them. The length of the CDR3 is 13 residues.

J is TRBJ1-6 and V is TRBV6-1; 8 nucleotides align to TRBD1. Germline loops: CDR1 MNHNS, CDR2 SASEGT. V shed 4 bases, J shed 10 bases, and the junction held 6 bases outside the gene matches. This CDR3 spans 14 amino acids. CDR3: CASSVTGEGSPLHF. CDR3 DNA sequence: TGTGCCAGCAGTGTGACAGGGGAGGGATCACCCCTCCACTTT.

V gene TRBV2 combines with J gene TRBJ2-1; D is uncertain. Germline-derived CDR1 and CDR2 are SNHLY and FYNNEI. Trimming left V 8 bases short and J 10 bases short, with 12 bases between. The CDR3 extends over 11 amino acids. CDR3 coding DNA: TGTGCCAGCTCCTCCTCAGAAGAGCAGTTCTTC. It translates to CASSSSEEQFF.

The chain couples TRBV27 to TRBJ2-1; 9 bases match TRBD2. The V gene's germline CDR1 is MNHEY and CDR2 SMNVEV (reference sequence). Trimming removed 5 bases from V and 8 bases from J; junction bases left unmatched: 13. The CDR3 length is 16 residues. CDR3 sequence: CASSPSAGGPKDEQFF. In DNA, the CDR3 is TGTGCCAGCAGTCCCTCTGCGGGGGGGCCCAAAGATGAGCAGTTCTTC.